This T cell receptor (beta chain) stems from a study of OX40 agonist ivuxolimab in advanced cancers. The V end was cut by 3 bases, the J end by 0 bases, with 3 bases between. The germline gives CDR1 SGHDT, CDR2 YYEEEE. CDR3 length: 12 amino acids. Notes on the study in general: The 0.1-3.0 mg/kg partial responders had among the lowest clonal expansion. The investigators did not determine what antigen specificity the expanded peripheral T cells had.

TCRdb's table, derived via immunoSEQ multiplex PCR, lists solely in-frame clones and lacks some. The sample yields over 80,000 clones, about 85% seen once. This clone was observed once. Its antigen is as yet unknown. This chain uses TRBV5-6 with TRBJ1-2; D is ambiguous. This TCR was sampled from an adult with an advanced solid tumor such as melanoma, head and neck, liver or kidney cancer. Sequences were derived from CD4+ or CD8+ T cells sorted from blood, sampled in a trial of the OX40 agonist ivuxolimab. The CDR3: CASSSTNYGYTF. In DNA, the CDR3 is TGTGCCAGCAGCTCGACTAACTATGGCTACACCTTC.